The rows below give T cell receptor beta chains drawn from one sample of a study of spatial heterogeneity in lung cancer. TCRdb analysed the 5' RACE reads with MiXCR anew, one entry per CDR3 protein. The sample gives roughly 80,000 distinct CDR3 sequences, about 8% of which show up once; 6.8% is in the top ten. The specimen comprised PBMCs, sampled at surgery. The origin of the receptors is a male donor with early-stage non-small cell lung cancer. Both conserved end residues are part of each CDR3. Fields, in order: V gene, J gene, clone size, D gene, CDR3 DNA, CDR3 protein. The D gene is left open where the match is weak. A row's size may be missing; if present it is once, few, many or a size class.

v_call: TRBV14; j_call: TRBJ1-2; clone_size: few; d_call: TRBD1; cdr3_nt: TGTGCCAGCAGCCACCGCGGGACAGCACTTAACTATGGCTACACCTTC; cdr3_aa: CASSHRGTALNYGYTF
v_call: TRBV3-1; j_call: TRBJ2-5; clone_size: many; d_call: TRBD2; cdr3_nt: TGTGCCAGCAGCCAAGACCGTGGGGTACTAGCGGGGCACGCAGAGACCCAGTACTTC; cdr3_aa: CASSQDRGVLAGHAETQYF
v_call: TRBV30; j_call: TRBJ1-1; clone_size: few; d_call: .; cdr3_nt: TGTGCCTGGAAGCGCTTTGTCCCTGAAGCTTTCTTT; cdr3_aa: CAWKRFVPEAFF
v_call: TRBV5-6; j_call: TRBJ1-1; clone_size: many; d_call: .; cdr3_nt: TGTGCCAGCAGCCCCGTGGGGGACACTGAAGCTTTCTTT; cdr3_aa: CASSPVGDTEAFF
v_call: TRBV4-1; j_call: TRBJ1-2; clone_size: .; d_call: .; cdr3_nt: TGCGCCAGCAAAGCGGGACCGGATTCTAACTATGGCTACACCTTC; cdr3_aa: CASKAGPDSNYGYTF
v_call: TRBV12-3/TRBV12-4; j_call: TRBJ1-4; clone_size: .; d_call: .; cdr3_nt: TGTGCCAGCAGTTTTCAAAGGATGAATGAAAAACTGTTTTTT; cdr3_aa: CASSFQRMNEKLFF
v_call: TRBV5-1; j_call: TRBJ1-1; clone_size: few; d_call: TRBD1; cdr3_nt: TGCGCCAGCAGCTTGCCACACCGCTGGGCCTTAGGGGACAGGGGGCGCGACACTGAAGCTTTCTTT; cdr3_aa: CASSLPHRWALGDRGRDTEAFF
v_call: TRBV9; j_call: TRBJ2-3; clone_size: many; d_call: .; cdr3_nt: TGTGCCAGCAGCGGGTTAGCTGGGGGAGGAACAGATACGCAGTATTTT; cdr3_aa: CASSGLAGGGTDTQYF
v_call: TRBV5-5; j_call: TRBJ2-3; clone_size: .; d_call: .; cdr3_nt: TGTGCCAGCAGCTTGGTTATCGATACCTACACAGATACGCAGTATTTT; cdr3_aa: CASSLVIDTYTDTQYF
v_call: TRBV7-9; j_call: TRBJ2-7; clone_size: many; d_call: TRBD1; cdr3_nt: TGTGCCAGCAACAGACAGGGGGGCGGCGAGCAGTACTTC; cdr3_aa: CASNRQGGGEQYF
v_call: TRBV4-3; j_call: TRBJ2-7; clone_size: .; d_call: TRBD2; cdr3_nt: TGCGCCAGCAGCCAAGGGTCGGGGACTAGCGGGATTTACGAGCAGTACTTC; cdr3_aa: CASSQGSGTSGIYEQYF
v_call: TRBV6-6; j_call: TRBJ2-6; clone_size: .; d_call: .; cdr3_nt: TGTGCCAGCAGTTACTCTGCGGGCTCTGGGGCCAACGTCCTGACTTTC; cdr3_aa: CASSYSAGSGANVLTF
v_call: TRBV29-1; j_call: TRBJ2-1; clone_size: many; d_call: .; cdr3_nt: TGCAGCGCTGACAGGGCGGGGAACAATGAGCAGTTCTTC; cdr3_aa: CSADRAGNNEQFF
v_call: TRBV29-1; j_call: TRBJ1-1; clone_size: many; d_call: .; cdr3_nt: TGCAGCGGCGGACAGAGTACCATGAACACTGAAGCTTTCTTT; cdr3_aa: CSGGQSTMNTEAFF
v_call: TRBV5-1; j_call: TRBJ2-7; clone_size: few; d_call: TRBD1; cdr3_nt: TGCGCCAGCACTAAGGCGACAGGGATCACGGTCAGCTCCTACGAGCAGTACTTC; cdr3_aa: CASTKATGITVSSYEQYF
v_call: TRBV12-3/TRBV12-4; j_call: TRBJ1-1; clone_size: few; d_call: .; cdr3_nt: TGTGCCAGCAGTTTTAAGCCAAGGGTGAACACTGAAGCTTTCTTT; cdr3_aa: CASSFKPRVNTEAFF
v_call: TRBV29-1; j_call: TRBJ1-3; clone_size: many; d_call: .; cdr3_nt: TGCAGCGTTGAGAGGTTCTCTGGAAACACCATATATTTT; cdr3_aa: CSVERFSGNTIYF
v_call: TRBV15; j_call: TRBJ1-5; clone_size: many; d_call: .; cdr3_nt: TGTGCCACCAGCAGAGAATCGGGGGCAGTCCGCAATCAGCCCCAGCATTTT; cdr3_aa: CATSRESGAVRNQPQHF